Listed below are T cell receptor beta chains from one sample, sequenced in a study of T-cell reconstitution after alpha-beta-depleted transplantation in children. One entry per CDR3 protein results from TCRdb running MiXCR on the PCR reads. The sample yields about 230,000 distinct CDR3 sequences, 9.7% seen once. Sequencing was performed on PBMCs from the stem cell graft donor, taken from the stem cell graft. All receptors derive from a human donor who donated a stem cell graft to a child with SCID. The CDR3 runs from the conserved cysteine through the conserved F or W. D genes are given only for firm matches. Clone size is not always given. Where it is, it says once, few, many or a class for expanded clones.

V: TRBV7-2
J: TRBJ1-1
D: NA
size: many
CDR3: CASSHPGRKRLNTEAFF
DNA: TGTGCCAGCAGCCACCCGGGACGGAAACGTCTGAACACTGAAGCTTTCTTT

V: TRBV19
J: TRBJ1-1
D: TRBD1
size: few
CDR3: CASTGQGAPEAFF
DNA: TGTGCCAGTACCGGACAGGGGGCCCCTGAAGCTTTCTTT

V: TRBV5-1
J: TRBJ1-5
D: TRBD1
size: many
CDR3: CASSATGGGNQPQHF
DNA: TGCGCCAGCAGCGCTACAGGGGGCGGCAATCAGCCCCAGCATTTT

V: TRBV9
J: TRBJ2-3
D: TRBD2
size: many
CDR3: CASSPGLAGWGTDTQYF
DNA: TGTGCCAGCAGCCCTGGACTAGCGGGGTGGGGGACAGATACGCAGTATTTT

V: TRBV7-9
J: TRBJ2-7
D: TRBD1
size: NA
CDR3: CASSQTKQGANEQYF
DNA: TGTGCCAGCAGCCAGACGAAACAGGGGGCGAACGAGCAGTACTTC

V: TRBV12-3/TRBV12-4
J: TRBJ2-7
D: TRBD1
size: many
CDR3: CASSPVGTASYEQYF
DNA: TGTGCCAGCAGTCCCGTGGGGACAGCCTCCTACGAGCAGTACTTC

V: TRBV14
J: TRBJ2-3
D: NA
size: many
CDR3: CASSQWRGRTDTQYF
DNA: TGTGCCAGCAGCCAGTGGCGGGGACGCACAGATACGCAGTATTTT

V: TRBV6-1
J: TRBJ2-3
D: NA
size: NA
CDR3: CASSKFAPDYTDTQYF
DNA: TGTGCCAGCAGTAAATTCGCCCCCGACTACACAGATACGCAGTATTTT

V: TRBV4-2
J: TRBJ2-3
D: NA
size: many
CDR3: CASSQELALGTDTQYF
DNA: TGTGCCAGCAGCCAAGAATTAGCCTTAGGCACAGATACGCAGTATTTT

V: TRBV5-5
J: TRBJ2-5
D: NA
size: many
CDR3: CASSPLGRQETQYF
DNA: TGTGCCAGCAGTCCATTGGGACGTCAAGAGACCCAGTACTTC

V: TRBV9
J: TRBJ2-1
D: TRBD2
size: many
CDR3: CASSVPTAGYVEGEQFF
DNA: TGTGCCAGCAGCGTCCCAACAGCGGGGTACGTTGAGGGTGAGCAGTTCTTC

V: TRBV12-3/TRBV12-4
J: TRBJ2-2
D: TRBD1
size: many
CDR3: CASNPGQVTTGELFF
DNA: TGTGCCAGCAATCCGGGACAGGTCACAACCGGGGAGCTGTTTTTT

V: TRBV19
J: TRBJ2-2
D: NA
size: many
CDR3: CASKEFANTGELFF
DNA: TGTGCCAGTAAGGAATTCGCGAACACCGGGGAGCTGTTTTTT

V: TRBV12-3/TRBV12-4
J: TRBJ1-1
D: TRBD1
size: many
CDR3: CASSTGTGGGTEAFF
DNA: TGTGCCAGCAGTACCGGGACAGGGGGGGGAACTGAAGCTTTCTTT

V: TRBV18
J: TRBJ2-3
D: NA
size: many
CDR3: CASSPPGGTDTQYF
DNA: TGTGCCAGCTCACCACCGGGTGGCACAGATACGCAGTATTTT

V: TRBV5-1
J: TRBJ2-2
D: TRBD1
size: many
CDR3: CASSTTGGNAGELFF
DNA: TGCGCCAGCAGCACGACAGGGGGCAACGCCGGGGAGCTGTTTTTT

V: TRBV7-2
J: TRBJ1-6
D: NA
size: many
CDR3: CASSLVSSPTSPLHF
DNA: TGTGCCAGCAGCTTAGTTTCATCACCCACTTCACCCCTCCACTTT

V: TRBV11-2
J: TRBJ2-3
D: TRBD1
size: many
CDR3: CASSLGDRDGDTQYF
DNA: TGTGCCAGCAGCTTAGGGGACAGGGATGGGGATACGCAGTATTTT

V: TRBV7-9
J: TRBJ2-3
D: NA
size: many
CDR3: CASSQRNTDTQYF
DNA: TGTGCCAGCAGCCAACGGAACACAGATACGCAGTATTTT

V: TRBV4-1
J: TRBJ2-4
D: TRBD1
size: many
CDR3: CASSQDYGDREYF
DNA: TGCGCCAGCAGCCAAGATTATGGGGACAGAGAGTACTTC

V: TRBV27
J: TRBJ1-1
D: NA
size: NA
CDR3: CASSRTGSDTEAFF
DNA: TGTGCCAGCAGCCGCACAGGGTCCGACACTGAAGCTTTCTTT

V: TRBV5-1
J: TRBJ2-5
D: TRBD1
size: many
CDR3: CASSPWTGGLETQYF
DNA: TGCGCCAGCAGCCCTTGGACAGGGGGCTTAGAGACCCAGTACTTC

V: TRBV10-3
J: TRBJ2-1
D: NA
size: many
CDR3: CAISNIQGVNEQFF
DNA: TGTGCCATCAGTAATATACAGGGAGTGAATGAGCAGTTCTTC

V: TRBV7-9
J: TRBJ2-5
D: NA
size: many
CDR3: CASSLRDRQETQYF
DNA: TGTGCCAGCAGCTTGCGGGACAGACAAGAGACCCAGTACTTC

V: TRBV5-1
J: TRBJ2-3
D: NA
size: many
CDR3: CASSPIGLYGDTQYF
DNA: TGCGCCAGCAGCCCTATCGGGCTTTATGGAGATACGCAGTATTTT

V: TRBV5-1
J: TRBJ1-1
D: TRBD1
size: NA
CDR3: CASSPQGGGSGTEAFF
DNA: TGCGCCAGCAGCCCTCAGGGGGGGGGCAGTGGCACTGAAGCTTTCTTT